This T cell receptor (beta chain) was identified during a study of technical replicates of blood from a few donors. V lost 5 bases and J lost 0, with 8 bases in between. The CDR3 has 14 amino acids. Germline assignment: CDR1 SGHVS and CDR2 FQNEAQ. This table comes from immunoSEQ multiplex PCR, and its TCRdb copy is limited to in-frame clones, with some not included. The table has 80,000 to 100,000 clones, about 95% seen once; the top ten hold about 0.39%. Sequencing input: T cells isolated from PBMCs. The TCR originated in a human donor in good health. The chain carries TRBV7-8 and TRBJ1-5; possible D gene TRBD1, 6 bases. CDR3 in DNA: TGTGCCAGCAGCCTACAGGGTAGCAATCAGCCCCAGCATTTT. This sequence encodes CASSLQGSNQPQHF.